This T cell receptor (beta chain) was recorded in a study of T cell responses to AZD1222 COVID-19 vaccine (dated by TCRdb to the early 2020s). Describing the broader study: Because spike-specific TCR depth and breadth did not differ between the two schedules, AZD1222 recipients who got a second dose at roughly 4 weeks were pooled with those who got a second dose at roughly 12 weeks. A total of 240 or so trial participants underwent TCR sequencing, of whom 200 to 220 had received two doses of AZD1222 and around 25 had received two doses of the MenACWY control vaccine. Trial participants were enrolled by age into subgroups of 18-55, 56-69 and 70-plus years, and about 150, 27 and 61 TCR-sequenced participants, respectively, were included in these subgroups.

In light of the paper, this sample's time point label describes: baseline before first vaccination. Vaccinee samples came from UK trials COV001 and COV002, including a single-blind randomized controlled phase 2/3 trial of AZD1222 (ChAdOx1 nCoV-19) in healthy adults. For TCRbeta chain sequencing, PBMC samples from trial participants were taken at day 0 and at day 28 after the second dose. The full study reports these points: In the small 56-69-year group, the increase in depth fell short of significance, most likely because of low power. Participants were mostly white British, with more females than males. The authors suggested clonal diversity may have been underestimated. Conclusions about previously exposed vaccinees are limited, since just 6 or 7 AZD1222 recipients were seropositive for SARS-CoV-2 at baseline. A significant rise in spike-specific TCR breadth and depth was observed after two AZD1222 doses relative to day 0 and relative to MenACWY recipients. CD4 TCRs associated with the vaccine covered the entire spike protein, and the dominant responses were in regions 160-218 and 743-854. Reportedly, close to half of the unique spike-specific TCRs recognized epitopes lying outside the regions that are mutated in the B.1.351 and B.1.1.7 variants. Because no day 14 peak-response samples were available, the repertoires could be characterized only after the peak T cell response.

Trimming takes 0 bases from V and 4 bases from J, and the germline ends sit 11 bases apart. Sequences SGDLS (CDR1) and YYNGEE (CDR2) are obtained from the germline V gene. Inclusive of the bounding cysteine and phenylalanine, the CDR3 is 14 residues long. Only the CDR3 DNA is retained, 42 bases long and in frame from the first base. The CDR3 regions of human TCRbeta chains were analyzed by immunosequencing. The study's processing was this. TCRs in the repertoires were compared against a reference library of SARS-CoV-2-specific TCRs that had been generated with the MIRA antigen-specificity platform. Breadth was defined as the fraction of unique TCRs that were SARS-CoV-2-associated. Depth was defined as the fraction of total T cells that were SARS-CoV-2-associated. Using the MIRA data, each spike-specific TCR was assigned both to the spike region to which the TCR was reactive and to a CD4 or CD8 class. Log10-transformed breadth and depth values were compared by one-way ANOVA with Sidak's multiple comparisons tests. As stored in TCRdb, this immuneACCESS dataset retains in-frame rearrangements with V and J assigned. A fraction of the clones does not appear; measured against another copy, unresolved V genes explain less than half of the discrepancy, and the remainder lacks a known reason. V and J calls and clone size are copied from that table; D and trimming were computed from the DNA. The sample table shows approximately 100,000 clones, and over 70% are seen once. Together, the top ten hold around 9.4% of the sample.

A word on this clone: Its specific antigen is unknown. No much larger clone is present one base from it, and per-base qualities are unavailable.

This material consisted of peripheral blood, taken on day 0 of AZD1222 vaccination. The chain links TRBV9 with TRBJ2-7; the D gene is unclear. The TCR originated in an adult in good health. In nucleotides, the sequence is TGTGCCAGCAGCGTAGCTGGGGAAGGATACGAGCAGTACTTC. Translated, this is CASSVAGEGYEQYF.